The sequence of this T cell receptor (beta chain) was determined in a study of T-cell reconstitution after alpha-beta-depleted transplantation in children. Broader study findings: T-cell counts and diversity at one year post-transplant came mainly from newly produced T cells. Alpha-beta T cells about two months after transplant reportedly derived from several hundred expanded graft clones. Surviving recipient T cells and thymic progenitors underlay high day-60 TCRbeta diversity in some patients.

V was clipped by 0 bases and J by 5 bases, with 17 bases between them. The CDR3 contains 16 residues. Germline V gene sequence: CDR1 SGHRS, CDR2 YFSETQ. This clonotype was counted a few times. As yet, its antigen is unknown. TCRbeta library construction was performed incorporating unique molecular identifiers. A single record per CDR3 protein comes from TCRdb applying MiXCR to the PCR reads. The sample yields fewer than 150,000 distinct CDR3 sequences, roughly 10% seen once. The rearrangement links TRBV5-1 to TRBJ2-5; D is perhaps TRBD1 (6 bases). The specimen was PBMCs, mostly from graft donor cells, collected 180 days after TCRalphabeta/CD19-depleted stem cell transplant. This TCR was sampled from a girl under three years old who had a stem cell transplant for combined immunodeficiency, so the T cells may come from the graft donor. This chain's CDR3 is CASSLGPGARWETQYF. Here the CDR3 DNA reads TGCGCCAGCAGCTTGGGGCCAGGGGCGAGGTGGGAGACCCAGTACTTC.